This entry is about one T cell receptor beta chain. Its antigen is still unknown. A much larger clone sits a single nucleotide away, making a read error possible. Time point reported: newly diagnosed GD, antithyroid drugs for less than 3 months. Scientists built the TCR library using RNA that was extracted from PBMCs. EDTA tubes were used for drawing around 9 milliliters of peripheral blood. Arm-PCR of CDR3 regions with iRepertoire HTBI primers generated TCR beta libraries. A single record per CDR3 protein comes from TCRdb applying MiXCR to the multiplex PCR reads. The repertoire holds 380,000 or so distinct CDR3 sequences, with 16% as singletons. The CDR3 has 16 residues. CDR1 SGHVS and CDR2 FQNEAQ come from the germline V gene. These data come from a study of regulatory T cells in long-lasting Graves disease. Study-level points and caveats: It was in persistent disease that TRBV28, TRBJ1-2 and TRBJ2-5 were favored. Less diverse TCR repertoires were seen in persistent Graves' patients than in newly diagnosed ones.

Separately, the same data were catalogued under a study of T cells in Graves' hyperthyroidism and ophthalmopathy. That source notes: Graves' hyperthyroidism qualified as stable when ophthalmopathy did not progress within 18 months.

The V and J genes are TRBV7-8 and TRBJ1-5; unclear D gene. The sequence came from a woman aged 18 to 35 with Graves disease. The sample consisted of peripheral blood mononuclear cells (PBMCs), taken at new diagnosis, from a patient treated with antithyroid drugs. The CDR3 nucleotides are TGTGCCAGCAGCCCGGCGGGAGGCCGGAGCAATCAGCCCCATCATTTT. It is translated as CASSPAGGRSNQPHHF.